This TCR beta chain is drawn from a study of technical replicates of blood from a few donors. Per the germline V gene, CDR1 is SGHVS and CDR2 is FQNEAQ. V shed 6 bases and J 7 bases; nucleotides not matched to a gene: 5. The CDR3 length is 12 residues. Using immunoSEQ multiplex PCR, the repertoire was profiled, and TCRdb retains in-frame clones only, with some absent. The table lists tens of thousands of clones, just under 95% of them singletons. The chain is built from TRBV7-8 and TRBJ1-2, with 7 positions matching TRBD1. The sample comprised T cells isolated from PBMCs. The source is a human donor in good health. The CDR3, as DNA: TGTGCCAGCAGGCAGACAGGGAGTGGCTACACCTTC. Translated: CASRQTGSGYTF.